The sequence of this T cell receptor beta chain was determined in a study of naive and memory T cell subsets. Cells stained for CD3, CD4, CD8, CD45RA and CD27 were sorted into four subsets. Trimming shortened V by 3 bases and J by 3 bases, and 3 bases separated the two germline ends. CDR3 length equals 12 residues. Germline CDR1 reads LGHNT; CDR2 reads FRNRAP. Two oligonucleotides, mixed equimolar, formed the beta constant-region primer covering TRBC1 and TRBC2. TCRdb independently ran MiXCR on the UMI-ligation and nested PCR reads; one entry per CDR3 protein. Of 150,000 or so distinct CDR3 sequences listed, 17% were seen once; the top ten hold more than 0.13%.

Sequenced sample: naive CD4+ T cells from blood. The V gene is TRBV12-5, the J gene TRBJ1-3; D unresolved. The receptor comes from a human donor in good health. CDR3 coding DNA: TGTGCTAGTGGTTTCGATGGAAACACCATATATTTT. It codes for CASGFDGNTIYF.